One and the same sample provided the 2 T cell receptor beta chains below, sequenced in a study of lymphopenia after photon versus proton radiotherapy. The table came from immunoSEQ multiplex PCR; TCRdb's copy has only in-frame clones and leaves some out. This table has fewer than 35,000 clones, roughly 90% appearing once. The sequencing used peripheral blood, collected from a patient treated with photon-based radiotherapy. These receptors were obtained from a woman between 45 and 60 years old with pancreatic cancer.

This rearrangement joins TRBV28 to TRBJ2-7; D perhaps matches TRBD2 (5 bases). Germline CDR1 MDHEN, CDR2 SYDVKM. V shed 7 bases and J shed 1 base, with 14 bases lying between them. The CDR3 consists of 14 residues. The CDR3 nucleotides are TGTGCCAGCATCGCGCTACCGGGATCCTACGAGCAGTACTTC. Residues: CASIALPGSYEQYF.

The sample holds one count of this clone. This chain connects TRBV5-1 to TRBJ2-7; 7 bases match TRBD1. The CDR3 extends over 15 amino acids. Germline V lookup: CDR1 SGHRS, CDR2 YFSETQ. The V gene end was trimmed by 4 bases and the J gene end by 0 bases; junction bases not matched to a gene: 7. CDR3 loop: CASSPSGTDSYEQYF. The CDR3 DNA follows: TGCGCCAGCAGCCCGTCCGGGACAGACTCCTACGAGCAGTACTTC.